The rows below give T cell receptor beta chains drawn from one sample of a study of blood T cell repertoires in COVID-19. Here immunoSEQ multiplex PCR was the method, and the copy in TCRdb shows in-frame clones only, minus some. This sample has roughly 70,000 clones, with around 77% found just once. Sequencing used peripheral blood. The receptor source for this set is an older man with COVID-19, enrolled during active disease. Both conserved end residues are part of each CDR3. D genes are given only for firm matches. Expanded clones are given a class, and other clones once, few, many or no size at all.

CDR3 DNA | CDR3 protein | CDR3 length | J gene | clone size | D gene | V gene
TGTGCCAGCAGTTTATGGGCAGGGGTCTCCTACGAGCAGTACTTC | CASSLWAGVSYEQYF | 15 | TRBJ2-7 | NA | NA | TRBV28
TGCGCCAGCAGCCGGTGGGGACTAGCTTTGGGCGATGAGCAGTTCTTC | CASSRWGLALGDEQFF | 16 | TRBJ2-1 | NA | TRBD2 | TRBV23-1
TGTGCCAGCAGCTTAGGTGGACTAGCCACCCAGGAGCAGTACTTC | CASSLGGLATQEQYF | 15 | TRBJ2-7 | NA | TRBD2 | TRBV13
TGTGCCATCAGTGAGGGTATTGACTCCCCAGTGGATGAGCAGTTCTTC | CAISEGIDSPVDEQFF | 16 | TRBJ2-1 | NA | NA | TRBV10-3
TGTGCCAGCAGCCTAATCCCTCAAGCGGGGGGCTACACCTTC | CASSLIPQAGGYTF | 14 | TRBJ1-2 | NA | NA | TRBV28
TGTGCCAGCAGCCTCGACAGGGATCAGCCCCAGCATTTT | CASSLDRDQPQHF | 13 | TRBJ1-5 | NA | TRBD1 | TRBV7-8
TGTGCCAGCAGCTTATCATTCAGCGGACAAGAGACCCAGTACTTC | CASSLSFSGQETQYF | 15 | TRBJ2-5 | NA | NA | TRBV5-4
TGTGCCAGTAGTCCTTCAGGGGGCGAGAGGTCACCCCTCCACTTT | CASSPSGGERSPLHF | 15 | TRBJ1-6 | few | TRBD1 | TRBV19
TGTGCCAGCAGCCAAGGGGCCTTTGGGGAAAAACTGTTTTTT | CASSQGAFGEKLFF | 14 | TRBJ1-4 | NA | NA | TRBV4-2
TGTGCCAGCTCACCATTCGACCCCCGGGGAGATACGCAGTATTTT | CASSPFDPRGDTQYF | 15 | TRBJ2-3 | NA | NA | TRBV18
TGCAGCGTCCTGGGACAGGGACGATCCTACGAGCAGTACTTC | CSVLGQGRSYEQYF | 14 | TRBJ2-7 | NA | TRBD1 | TRBV29-1
TGTGCCACCAGTGACCCTGGGACAGGGGGTGAAAAACTGTTTTTT | CATSDPGTGGEKLFF | 15 | TRBJ1-4 | NA | TRBD1 | TRBV24-1
TGCGCCAGCAGCTTAACCACTAGCGGGAGTAACGAGCAGTACTTC | CASSLTTSGSNEQYF | 15 | TRBJ2-7 | once | TRBD2 | TRBV5-1
TGCGCCAGCAGCTTGGTGGGAGCTGACTCTGGAAACACCATATATTTT | CASSLVGADSGNTIYF | 16 | TRBJ1-3 | NA | NA | TRBV5-1
TGTGCCAGCAGCTTACACTACGGGGTCTCCTACGAGCAGTACTTC | CASSLHYGVSYEQYF | 15 | TRBJ2-7 | NA | NA | TRBV7-2
TGTGCCAGCAGCCAGTGGGACAGGGGAATAGGCGAGCAGTACTTC | CASSQWDRGIGEQYF | 15 | TRBJ2-7 | NA | TRBD1 | TRBV3-1/TRBV3-2
TGTGCCATCGCAAGACAGGGCATGAACACTGAAGCTTTCTTT | CAIARQGMNTEAFF | 14 | TRBJ1-1 | NA | TRBD1 | TRBV10-3
TGTGCCTGGAGTGTCGGGACAGGGAATTCACCCCTCCACTTT | CAWSVGTGNSPLHF | 14 | TRBJ1-6 | NA | TRBD1 | TRBV30
TGTGCCAGCAGCTTGGTACTAGCGGACAATGAGCAGTTCTTC | CASSLVLADNEQFF | 14 | TRBJ2-1 | NA | TRBD2 | TRBV5-4
TGTGCCAGCCGCGAGGACAGTTCGAACTATGGCTACACCTTC | CASREDSSNYGYTF | 14 | TRBJ1-2 | NA | NA | TRBV28
TGTGCCATCAGTGGAGAGGGACAGGGAGCTAACCTAGCCAAAAACATTCAGTACTTC | CAISGEGQGANLAKNIQYF | 19 | TRBJ2-4 | NA | TRBD1 | TRBV10-3
TGCGCCGTACAACAGGGGAGCGGCTATGGCTACACCTTC | CAVQQGSGYGYTF | 13 | TRBJ1-2 | few | TRBD1 | TRBV5-1
TGTGCCAGCTCACTAAGTCGGGGAACCAACACTGAAGCTTTCTTT | CASSLSRGTNTEAFF | 15 | TRBJ1-1 | NA | NA | TRBV18
TGCAGTGGGGGTGGGACAGGGTTTGGTAGTGAAGCTTTCTTT | CSGGGTGFGSEAFF | 14 | TRBJ1-1 | NA | TRBD1 | TRBV29-1
TGTGCTAGCAGCTTAGGGGCTTACAATGAGCAGTTCTTC | CASSLGAYNEQFF | 13 | TRBJ2-1 | NA | NA | TRBV7-7
TGTGCCAGCAGTTCGGGACACCGGAACACTGAAGCTTTCTTT | CASSSGHRNTEAFF | 14 | TRBJ1-1 | NA | NA | TRBV6-5
TGTGCCAGCAGTTTATCGGTTCCTACCAGCGGTCAGCCCCAGCATTTT | CASSLSVPTSGQPQHF | 16 | TRBJ1-5 | NA | NA | TRBV27
TGCGCCAGCAGCCAAGACACCGGGACAGGGGAAGCTTTCTTT | CASSQDTGTGEAFF | 14 | TRBJ1-1 | NA | TRBD1 | TRBV4-3
TGCGCCAGCAGCCAAGAACTAGCGGGAGGGTACAATGAGCAGTTCTTC | CASSQELAGGYNEQFF | 16 | TRBJ2-1 | NA | TRBD2 | TRBV4-1
TGCGCCAGCAGCACCCACCCCGGGACTAGCGGTTACGAGCAGTACTTC | CASSTHPGTSGYEQYF | 16 | TRBJ2-7 | NA | TRBD2 | TRBV5-1
TGTGCCAGTAGTCTAACAGGGGGGGACACTGAAGCTTTCTTT | CASSLTGGDTEAFF | 14 | TRBJ1-1 | NA | TRBD1 | TRBV19
TGTGCCAGCAGCCAAAACTCTCTTCTAGCGGGAGAGGGCCAAGAGACCCAGTACTTC | CASSQNSLLAGEGQETQYF | 19 | TRBJ2-5 | NA | TRBD2 | TRBV3-1/TRBV3-2
TGTGCCAGCAGTACAACAGGGGTCGCTGAAGCTTTCTTT | CASSTTGVAEAFF | 13 | TRBJ1-1 | NA | TRBD1 | TRBV27
TGCGCCAGCAGCGGTACAGGGGGCGCGGCGTACGAGCAGTACTTC | CASSGTGGAAYEQYF | 15 | TRBJ2-7 | NA | TRBD1 | TRBV5-1
TGTGCCAGCAGCCCAGGGACAGGGTGGGGAGGCTACACCTTC | CASSPGTGWGGYTF | 14 | TRBJ1-2 | NA | TRBD1 | TRBV14
TGTGCCAGCAGTACACAGGGGAACTACGAGCAGTACTTC | CASSTQGNYEQYF | 13 | TRBJ2-7 | NA | TRBD1 | TRBV2
TGCGCCAGCAGCCAAGATATGAGGTTGAACACTGAAGCTTTCTTT | CASSQDMRLNTEAFF | 15 | TRBJ1-1 | few | NA | TRBV4-3
TGTGCCAGCAGCCAAAGTCGACAGGACTCCTACGAGCAGTACTTC | CASSQSRQDSYEQYF | 15 | TRBJ2-7 | few | NA | TRBV3-1/TRBV3-2
TGTGCCATCAGTGAGTGGCAGCGGGAGGGCCAAGTTAATGAGCAGTTCTTC | CAISEWQREGQVNEQFF | 17 | TRBJ2-1 | NA | TRBD2 | TRBV10-3
TGTGCCATCAGTGTATCTCAGGGGGTGAACACTGAAGCTTTCTTT | CAISVSQGVNTEAFF | 15 | TRBJ1-1 | NA | TRBD1 | TRBV10-3
TGTGCCAGCAGCGCGGGACAGGGAACGGGCGGGGCCAACGTCCTGACTTTC | CASSAGQGTGGANVLTF | 17 | TRBJ2-6 | NA | TRBD1 | TRBV11-3
TGTGCCAGCAGCACAAGGACAGGGGCGCCCACCGGGGAGCTGTTTTTT | CASSTRTGAPTGELFF | 16 | TRBJ2-2 | few | TRBD1 | TRBV9
TGTGCCAGCAGCTCCTCAGGACAGGGGGCTGAGCAGTACTTC | CASSSSGQGAEQYF | 14 | TRBJ2-7 | NA | TRBD1 | TRBV11-2
TGTGCCAGCAGCTTATTCCCACCCCCCGGGAGTGAGCAGTTCTTC | CASSLFPPPGSEQFF | 15 | TRBJ2-1 | NA | NA | TRBV7-2
TGTGCCAGTAGTATGGGGCAGCTCAATCAGCCCCAGCATTTT | CASSMGQLNQPQHF | 14 | TRBJ1-5 | NA | NA | TRBV19
TGTGCCAGCAGTGCAGGGGGCTATTACTATGGCTACACCTTC | CASSAGGYYYGYTF | 14 | TRBJ1-2 | NA | TRBD1 | TRBV28
TGTGCCAGCAGCGTAGGAACTAACACAGATACGCAGTATTTT | CASSVGTNTDTQYF | 14 | TRBJ2-3 | NA | NA | TRBV9
TGCGCCAGCGAAGTGGGGGGGTTCCGAGGCACAGATACGCAGTATTTT | CASEVGGFRGTDTQYF | 16 | TRBJ2-3 | NA | TRBD2 | TRBV5-1
TGTGCCAGCAGCCAAGAGGGGCATCTTGGCTACACCTTC | CASSQEGHLGYTF | 13 | TRBJ1-2 | few | NA | TRBV4-2